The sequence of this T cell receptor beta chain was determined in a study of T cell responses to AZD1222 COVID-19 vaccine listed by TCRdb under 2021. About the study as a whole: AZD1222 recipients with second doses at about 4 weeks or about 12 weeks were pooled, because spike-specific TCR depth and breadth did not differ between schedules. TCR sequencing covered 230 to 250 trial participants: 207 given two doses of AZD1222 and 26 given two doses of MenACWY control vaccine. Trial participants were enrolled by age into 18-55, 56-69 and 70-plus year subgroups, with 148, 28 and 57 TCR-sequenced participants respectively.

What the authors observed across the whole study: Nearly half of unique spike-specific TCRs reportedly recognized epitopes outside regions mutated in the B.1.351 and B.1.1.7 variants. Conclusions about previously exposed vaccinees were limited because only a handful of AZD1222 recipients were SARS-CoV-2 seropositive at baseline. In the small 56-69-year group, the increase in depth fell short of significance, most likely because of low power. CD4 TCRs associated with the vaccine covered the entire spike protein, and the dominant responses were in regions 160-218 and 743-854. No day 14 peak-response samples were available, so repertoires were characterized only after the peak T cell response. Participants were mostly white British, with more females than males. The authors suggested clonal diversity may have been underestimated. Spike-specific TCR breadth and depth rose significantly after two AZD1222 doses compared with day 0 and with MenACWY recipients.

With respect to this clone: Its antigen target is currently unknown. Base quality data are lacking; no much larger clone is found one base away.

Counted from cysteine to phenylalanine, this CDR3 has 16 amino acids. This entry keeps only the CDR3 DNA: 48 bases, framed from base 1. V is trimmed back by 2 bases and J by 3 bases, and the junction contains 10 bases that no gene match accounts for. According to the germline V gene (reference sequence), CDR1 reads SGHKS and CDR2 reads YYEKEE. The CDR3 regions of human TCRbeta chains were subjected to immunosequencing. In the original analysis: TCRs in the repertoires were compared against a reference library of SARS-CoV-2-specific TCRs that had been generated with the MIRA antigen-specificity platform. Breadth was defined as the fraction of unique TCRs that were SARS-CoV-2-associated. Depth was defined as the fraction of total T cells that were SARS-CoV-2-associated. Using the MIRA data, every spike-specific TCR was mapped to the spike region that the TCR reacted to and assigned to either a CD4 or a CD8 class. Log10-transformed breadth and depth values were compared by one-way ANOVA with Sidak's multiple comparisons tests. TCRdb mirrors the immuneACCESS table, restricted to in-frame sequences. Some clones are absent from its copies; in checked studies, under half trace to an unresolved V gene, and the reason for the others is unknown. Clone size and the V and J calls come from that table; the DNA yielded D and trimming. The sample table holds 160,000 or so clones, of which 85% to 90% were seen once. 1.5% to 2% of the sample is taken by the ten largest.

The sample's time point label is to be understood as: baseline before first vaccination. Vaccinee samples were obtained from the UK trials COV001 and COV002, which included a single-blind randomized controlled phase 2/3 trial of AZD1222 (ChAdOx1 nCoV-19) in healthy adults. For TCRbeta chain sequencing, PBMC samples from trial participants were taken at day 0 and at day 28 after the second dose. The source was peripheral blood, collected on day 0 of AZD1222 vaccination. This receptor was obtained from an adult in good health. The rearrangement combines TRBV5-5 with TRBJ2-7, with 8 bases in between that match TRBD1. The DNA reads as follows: TGTGCCAGCAGCTTAGGCCCGGGACAGGTGTACTACGAGCAGTACTTC. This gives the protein CASSLGPGQVYYEQYF.